The 15 T cell receptor beta chains presented below share a single source sample, sequenced in a study of T cells in women clearing cervical HPV infection. Sequencing was performed with immunoSEQ multiplex PCR; in TCRdb, only in-frame clones are kept and a portion is missing. This sample lists some 20,000 clones; its ten largest clones have approximately 15%. Sequenced input: blood buffy coat. All receptors derive from a woman aged 18 to 75 with a cervical HPV16 infection that either progressed to CIN3+ or cleared (not recorded which).

Comment on this clone: The read comes to an end 3 residues before the CDR3 does, leaving the germline J gene to fill in the end. The chain combines TRBV6-2 or TRBV6-3 with TRBJ1-1; unclear D gene. The CDR3 sequence is 12 residues long. The V and J ends lost 3 bases and 2 bases respectively, with 4 bases between them. The germline CDR1 and CDR2 sequences are MNHEY and SVGEGT. The covered CDR3 bases are TGTGCCAGCAGTTATATAAACACTGAA. Amino acids: CASSYINTE. The entire CDR3 protein reads CASSYINTEAFF.

To note about this clone: The read falls 3 residues short of the CDR3 end, and the missing part is taken from the germline J gene. The chain uses TRBV18 and TRBJ1-3; no clear D. Germline CDR1 and CDR2: KGHSH and LQKENI. The CDR3 has 16 residues. V lost 4 bases to trimming and J lost 0 bases, with 13 bases between them. CDR3 sequence reads: CASSREFILSGNTIYF. CDR3 bases read: TGTGCCAGCTCACGAGAATTTATACTCTCTGGAAACACC.

With respect to this clone: With the read ending 3 residues before the CDR3 end, the germline J gene is used to fill in that end. The V and J genes are TRBV19 and TRBJ1-2; TRBD1 matches 9 bases. The V gene's germline CDR1 is LNHDA and CDR2 SQIVND (reference sequence). V dropped 7 bases and J dropped 4; count of bases not matched to a gene: 4. The CDR3 is 13 residues long. The DNA read from the CDR3 is TGTGCCAGTAACCCGACAGGGGGCTATGGC. It codes for CASNPTGGYG. The CDR3 in full is CASNPTGGYGYTF.

About this clone: The sequence runs out 3 residues before the end of the CDR3; the remainder is reconstructed from the germline J gene. The V and J genes are TRBV11-1 and TRBJ1-1; weak D call: TRBD1 (5 bases). The germline V gene has CDR1 SGHAT and CDR2 FQDESV (reference sequence). The CDR3 is 15 amino acids. This CDR3 is CASSTWPWGPYEAFF. The sequenced part of the CDR3 DNA is TGTGCCAGCAGCACCTGGCCGTGGGGCCCCTACGAG.

Details on this clone: Read data end 3 residues before the CDR3 end; the end is taken from the germline J gene. The V call is TRBV30, the J call TRBJ2-5; 12 bases line up with TRBD1. V was pared by 4 bases and J by 7 bases, with 7 bases of the junction left unmatched. The CDR3 consists of 14 residues. Per the germline V gene, CDR1 is GTSNPN and CDR2 is SVGIG (reference sequence). The CDR3 sequence is CAWKGQGAEGTQYF. The DNA read from the CDR3 is TGTGCCTGGAAGGGACAGGGGGCAGAGGGGACC.

In the case of this clone: The read comes to an end 3 residues before the CDR3 does, leaving the germline J gene to fill in the end. The chain carries TRBV7-2 and TRBJ1-1; 7 nucleotides align to TRBD1. With 2 bases clipped from V and 4 bases from J, the junction kept 7 bases outside the gene matches. Germline V CDR1 and CDR2: SGHTA, FQGNSA. CDR3 length equals 15 residues. The CDR3 spells CASSLSGQAGTEAFF. The covered CDR3 bases are TGTGCCAGCAGCTTATCTGGACAGGCGGGCACTGAA.

As regards this clone: The observed sequence ends 3 residues before the CDR3 terminus, with the missing tail filled in from the germline J gene. Other DNA variants within this sample encode the same CDR3. The chain combines TRBV19 with TRBJ2-1, with D possibly being TRBD2 (6 bases). Germline CDR1 reads LNHDA; CDR2 reads SQIVND (reference sequence). The CDR3 loop spans 13 amino acids. Deletions cut 3 bases from V and 7 bases from J, with 10 bases between. The part of the CDR3 DNA that was read is TGTGCCAGTAGTATTAGCGGAAATAATGAG. Protein sequence: CASSISGNNE. The whole CDR3 sequence is CASSISGNNEQFF.

With regard to this clone: The read is 3 residues too short to cover the CDR3 end, so that end is filled in from the germline J gene. The chain has TRBV27 and TRBJ2-2, with a possible D match to TRBD1 (6 bases). Germline V gene sequence: CDR1 MNHEY, CDR2 SMNVEV (reference sequence). The CDR3 extends over 14 amino acids. The V end lost 8 bases, the J end lost 2 bases, and 12 bases lay between the germline ends. CDR3 residues: CASVPQGNTGELFF. The part of the CDR3 DNA that was read is TGTGCCAGCGTCCCACAGGGAAACACCGGGGAG.

Comment on this clone: The CDR3 end falls 3 residues outside the read, so it is completed with the germline J gene. The rearrangement joins TRBV30 to TRBJ2-7; 8 bases are shared with TRBD2. V lost 4 bases, J lost 2 bases, and 7 bases stayed unmatched. This CDR3 region has 14 residues. Germline lookup yields CDR1 GTSNPN and CDR2 SVGIG (reference sequence). The part of the CDR3 DNA that was read is TGTGCCTGGAATCCCACGGGGGGGACCTACGAG. It translates to CAWNPTGGTYE. The whole CDR3 sequence is CAWNPTGGTYEQYF. The full variable domain, in which reference TRBV30 and TRBJ2-7 provide the parts outside the CDR3, is SQTIHQWPATLVQPVGSPLSLECTVEGTSNPNLYWYRQAAGRGLQLLFYSVGIGQISSEVPQNLSASRPQDRQFILSSKKLLLSDSGFYLCAWNPTGGTYEQYFGPGTRLTVT.

Of note for this clone: With the read ending 3 residues before the CDR3 end, the germline J gene is used to fill in that end. The chain joins TRBV4-2 to TRBJ2-3; 11 bases are a match to TRBD2. The CDR3 runs to 17 residues. The V segment lost 3 bases and the J segment 2 bases; nucleotides outside the gene matches: 7. Germline V lookup: CDR1 LGHNA, CDR2 YNFKEQ. CDR3 in amino acids: CASSQATSGTYTDTQYF. The sequenced CDR3 bases are TGTGCCAGCAGCCAGGCGACTAGCGGGACTTACACAGATACG.

A note on this clone: From the germline J gene comes the end of the CDR3, since the read stops 3 residues before it. This chain connects TRBV19 to TRBJ1-5; TRBD1 matches at 7 bases. The V and J ends lost 2 bases and 4 bases, in that order; junction bases with no gene match: 8. There are 16 residues in the CDR3. Germline CDR1 LNHDA, CDR2 SQIVND (reference sequence). The CDR3 sequence is CASSIQGDWGNQPQHF. The CDR3 DNA, read in part, is TGTGCCAGTAGTATACAGGGGGACTGGGGAAATCAGCCC.

About this clone itself: The read falls 3 residues short of the CDR3 end, and the missing part is taken from the germline J gene. The gene calls are TRBV5-1 and TRBJ2-2; 14 positions match TRBD2. There are 18 residues in the CDR3. Trimming at V came to 0 bases and at J to 6 bases, leaving 7 bases not matched to a gene. Germline CDR1 is SGHRS and CDR2 is YFSETQ. The CDR3 loop reads CASSLVGTSGGLSGELFF. The DNA read from the CDR3 is TGCGCCAGCAGCTTGGTTGGGACTAGCGGGGGCTTATCCGGGGAG.

With respect to this clone: The read terminates 3 residues before the CDR3 end, so the remaining end is supplied by the germline J gene. The chain employs TRBV10-3 and TRBJ2-2; D gene uncertain. Trimming stripped 3 bases from V and 8 bases from J, with 4 bases between. The CDR3 runs to 11 residues. CDR1 and CDR2 (germline): ENHRY, SYGVKD. The CDR3 DNA, read in part, is TGTGCCATCAGTGATATAGGGGAG. This sequence encodes CAISDIGE. The entire CDR3 protein reads CAISDIGELFF.

As regards this clone: The observed sequence ends 3 residues before the CDR3 terminus, with the missing tail filled in from the germline J gene. The chain couples TRBV15 to TRBJ2-1, with D perhaps matching TRBD2 (7 bases). Per germline, CDR1 LNHNV and CDR2 YYDKDF (reference sequence). The CDR3 runs to 16 residues. Trimming removed 4 bases at V and 6 bases at J, with 19 bases between. The chain's CDR3 is CATSKGGTNLLNEQFF. CDR3 DNA (partial): TGTGCCACCAGCAAGGGGGGGACTAACCTCCTCAATGAG.

With respect to this clone: The sequence runs out 3 residues before the end of the CDR3; the remainder is reconstructed from the germline J gene. The gene calls are TRBV10-3 and TRBJ1-2; no reliable D call. Germline V lookup: CDR1 ENHRY, CDR2 SYGVKD. Trimming took 4 bases from V and 1 from J, leaving 22 bases between them. This CDR3 is 18 amino acids long. The CDR3 spells CAISAYSPFWQDNYGYTF. Incomplete CDR3 DNA: TGTGCCATCAGTGCGTACTCCCCCTTTTGGCAGGATAACTATGGC.